The rows below give T cell receptor beta chains drawn from one sample of a study of T cell responses to AZD1222 COVID-19 vaccine. Clones were read by immunoSEQ multiplex PCR, and TCRdb kept only the in-frame ones, dropping some. The data contain about 120,000 clones, roughly 92% of them singletons. Sequenced here: peripheral blood, sampled on day 0 of AZD1222 vaccination. Source of these receptors: an adult in good health. Both conserved end residues are part of each CDR3. A D gene is named only where the DNA matches it firmly. Clone size is given for some rows only: seen once, a few or many times, or a class if the clone is expanded.

V	J	size	D	DNA	CDR3
TRBV4-1	TRBJ1-2	NA	NA	TGCGCCAGCAGCCCCGCACCAGAGGGGCATGGCTACACCTTC	CASSPAPEGHGYTF
TRBV28	TRBJ1-6	NA	TRBD1	TGTGCCAGCAGCCCTGGACAGGGAAGTTCACCCCTCCACTTT	CASSPGQGSSPLHF
TRBV24-1	TRBJ2-7	NA	NA	TGTGCCACCACTCGGAGGGACCACGAGCAGTACTTC	CATTRRDHEQYF
TRBV7-9	TRBJ1-1	NA	NA	TGTGCCAGCAGCTGGTGGGGCGCGAACACTGAAGCTTTCTTT	CASSWWGANTEAFF
TRBV6-5	TRBJ2-2	NA	TRBD2	TGTGCCAGCAGTCAGGGACTAGCGGGCACCGGGGAGCTGTTTTTT	CASSQGLAGTGELFF
TRBV12-3/TRBV12-4	TRBJ2-2	NA	NA	TGTGCCAGCAGTTTAAGGCTCGGGGAGCTGTTTTTT	CASSLRLGELFF
TRBV6-5	TRBJ2-7	NA	NA	TGTGCCAGCAGTTACTCGAAAGGTTGGGGGTCCTACGAGCAGTACTTC	CASSYSKGWGSYEQYF
TRBV7-9	TRBJ2-3	NA	NA	TGTGCCAGCAGCTTAGGCCGCACAGATACGCAGTATTTT	CASSLGRTDTQYF
TRBV19	TRBJ2-2	once	NA	TGTGCCAGTAGGGACAATCCGAACACCGGGGAGCTGTTTTTT	CASRDNPNTGELFF
TRBV5-4	TRBJ2-1	NA	TRBD1	TGTGCCAGCAGCTTGGGGGGACAGAATCCCTACAATGAGCAGTTCTTC	CASSLGGQNPYNEQFF
TRBV2	TRBJ2-2	NA	NA	TGTGCCAGCAGTGATGAGAAACTTGCGAACACCGGGGAGCTGTTTTTT	CASSDEKLANTGELFF
TRBV28	TRBJ2-7	NA	NA	TGTGCCAGCAGCCTACAGAGGGACGAGCAGTACTTC	CASSLQRDEQYF
TRBV11-3	TRBJ1-1	NA	NA	TGTGCCAGCAGCGCGGGGGCGCGCACTGAAGCTTTCTTT	CASSAGARTEAFF
TRBV27	TRBJ1-1	NA	NA	TGTGCCAGCAGTGTGTTCTCGGACGGGAACACTGAAGCTTTCTTT	CASSVFSDGNTEAFF
TRBV18	TRBJ2-2	NA	NA	TGTGCCAGCTCACCGCTTCCCGGGGAGCTGTTTTTT	CASSPLPGELFF
TRBV6-5	TRBJ1-3	NA	NA	TGTGCCAGCAGCAGACAGGAGAGCTCTGGAAACACCATATATTTT	CASSRQESSGNTIYF
TRBV30	TRBJ2-3	NA	NA	TGTGCCTGGTACCCCGGGGCGGGGCGGAGCACAGATACGCAGTATTTT	CAWYPGAGRSTDTQYF
TRBV4-3	TRBJ2-2	NA	TRBD1	TGCGCCAGCAGCCAAAGACAGGGCTCGGCCGGGGAGCTGTTTTTT	CASSQRQGSAGELFF
TRBV2	TRBJ1-6	NA	NA	TGTGCCAGCAGTGAAAGGGGAGGAAGTTATAATTCACCCCTCCACTTT	CASSERGGSYNSPLHF
TRBV7-8	TRBJ1-2	NA	TRBD1	TGTGCCAGCAGCTTAGTCCGGCAGCCGACAGGGAACTATGGCTACACCTTC	CASSLVRQPTGNYGYTF
TRBV3-1/TRBV3-2	TRBJ2-5	NA	TRBD2	TGTGCCAGCAGCCAAGAAGGGAAGTGGGAGCGGGGGGGCGGAGAGACCCAGTACTTC	CASSQEGKWERGGGETQYF
TRBV6-2/TRBV6-3	TRBJ2-7	few	TRBD1	TGTGCCAGCAGTTACACCTCCGGGACAGGGGGCCACGAGCAGTACTTC	CASSYTSGTGGHEQYF
TRBV5-1	TRBJ2-7	once	TRBD2	TGCGCCAGCAGCTCGGGACTACCCGAGCAGTACTTC	CASSSGLPEQYF
TRBV5-1	TRBJ1-1	NA	NA	TGCGCCAGCAGCTTGGTTGGCGCGAGGGAAGCTTTCTTT	CASSLVGAREAFF
TRBV3-1/TRBV3-2	TRBJ1-5	NA	NA	TGTGCCAGCAGCCAGGGGACGGGCAATCAGCCCCAGCATTTT	CASSQGTGNQPQHF
TRBV9	TRBJ1-6	NA	NA	TGTGCCAGCAGCGTAGGTTCGTTTGGTAATTCACCCCTCCACTTT	CASSVGSFGNSPLHF
TRBV5-1	TRBJ1-5	once	NA	TGCGCCAGCAGCTTGGCATTTGGGGCGGGTCAGCCCCAGCATTTT	CASSLAFGAGQPQHF
TRBV27	TRBJ2-5	NA	TRBD2	TGTGCCAGCACCCAAACTGTAGCGGGGGGTCAAGAGACCCAGTACTTC	CASTQTVAGGQETQYF
TRBV28	TRBJ2-7	once	NA	TGTGCCAGCAGTTCCGGGACAATTGTCTACGAGCAGTACTTC	CASSSGTIVYEQYF
TRBV9	TRBJ1-1	NA	NA	TGTGCCAGCAGCCCCCGGGACAAGAACACTGAAGCTTTCTTT	CASSPRDKNTEAFF
TRBV5-6	TRBJ2-2	NA	TRBD2	TGTGCCAGCAGCTTGGCGGGGGGGAAAGCCGGGGAGCTGTTTTTT	CASSLAGGKAGELFF
TRBV19	TRBJ1-4	NA	TRBD1	TGTGCCAGTAGATTATCGACAGGGCCTGAAAAACTGTTTTTT	CASRLSTGPEKLFF
TRBV2	TRBJ2-1	NA	TRBD2	TGTGCCAGCAGGGACTTAGCGGGGGGTTCCTCGAATGAGCAGTTCTTC	CASRDLAGGSSNEQFF